This T cell receptor (beta chain) stems from a study of blood T cell repertoires in COVID-19. Whole-study context: The origin of the acute and convalescent COVID-19 samples was the United States, Italy and Spain. PBMCs, B-cell-depleted T cells, or T cells were the source of the cDNA or gDNA that made up the material.

The CDR3 is made up of 15 amino acids. This clone appeared a few times. As handled by the study authors: Amplification with reference gene primers provided the estimates of nucleated cell counts. Method: immunoSEQ multiplex PCR; TCRdb's copy keeps in-frame clones and lacks some. That table furnishes V, J and clone size, whereas the DNA furnished D and trimming. The sample has around 300,000 clones; around 90% are singletons. This rearrangement joins TRBV21-1 to TRBJ2-4; the table's D call TRBD1 went unverified against the DNA. TRBV21-1 is given as a pseudogene. This clonotype originated in a man aged 50-59 years with acute or convalescent COVID-19. Sequenced: peripheral blood. The CDR3, as DNA: TGTGCCAGCATCGAACGCAGGATGTCCAAAAACATTCAGTACTTC. This sequence encodes CASIERRMSKNIQYF.